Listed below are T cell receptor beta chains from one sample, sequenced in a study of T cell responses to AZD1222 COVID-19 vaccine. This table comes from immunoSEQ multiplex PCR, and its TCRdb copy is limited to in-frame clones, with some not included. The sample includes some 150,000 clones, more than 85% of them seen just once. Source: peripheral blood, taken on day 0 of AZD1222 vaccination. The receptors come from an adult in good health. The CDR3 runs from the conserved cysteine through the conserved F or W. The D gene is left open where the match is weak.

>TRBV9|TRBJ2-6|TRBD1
CASSVRGQGSFGANVLTF
TGTGCCAGCAGTGTCCGGGGACAGGGAAGCTTTGGGGCCAACGTCCTGACTTTC
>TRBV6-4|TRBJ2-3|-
CASSDHGGGTTDTQYF
TGTGCCAGCAGTGATCACGGGGGAGGAACCACAGATACGCAGTATTTT
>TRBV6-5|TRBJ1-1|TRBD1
CASSYHTGGGYTEAFF
TGTGCCAGCAGTTATCACACAGGGGGCGGTTACACTGAAGCTTTCTTT
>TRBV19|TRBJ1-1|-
CASGEGQGTEAFF
TGTGCCAGTGGGGAGGGGCAGGGGACTGAAGCTTTCTTT
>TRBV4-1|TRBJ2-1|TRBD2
CASSHLTTSTSDKAYNEQFF
TGCGCCAGCAGCCATCTCACCACTAGCACTAGCGACAAAGCCTACAATGAGCAGTTCTTC
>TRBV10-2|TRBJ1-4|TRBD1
CASLGQGGEKLFF
TGCGCCAGTTTAGGACAGGGAGGTGAAAAACTGTTTTTT
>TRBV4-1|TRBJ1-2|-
CASSQGRDSRGGYYGYTF
TGCGCCAGCAGCCAGGGCCGGGACTCGAGGGGTGGTTATTATGGCTACACCTTC
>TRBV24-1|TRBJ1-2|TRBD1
CATSDPTGAKIFYGYTF
TGTGCCACCAGTGATCCGACAGGGGCGAAAATATTCTATGGCTACACCTTC
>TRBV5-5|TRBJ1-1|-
CASSLGAGMSTEAFF
TGTGCCAGCAGCTTGGGGGCCGGGATGAGTACTGAAGCTTTCTTT
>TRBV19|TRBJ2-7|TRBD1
CASSIVTGYEQYF
TGTGCCAGTAGTATAGTGACAGGGTACGAGCAGTACTTC
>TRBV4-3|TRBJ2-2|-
CASSRGPDTGSNTGELFF
TGCGCCAGCAGCCGGGGCCCAGACACGGGATCGAACACCGGGGAGCTGTTTTTT
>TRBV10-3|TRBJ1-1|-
CAISGAKLAGHIMNTEAFF
TGTGCCATCAGTGGTGCAAAATTGGCAGGGCATATCATGAACACTGAAGCTTTCTTT
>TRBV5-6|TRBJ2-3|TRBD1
CASSLGTGGADTQYF
TGTGCCAGCAGCTTGGGGACAGGGGGGGCAGATACGCAGTATTTT
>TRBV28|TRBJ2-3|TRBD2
CASSFVVSGSGTDTQYF
TGTGCCAGCAGTTTTGTGGTTAGCGGGAGTGGGACAGATACGCAGTATTTT
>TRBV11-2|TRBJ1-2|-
CASSYEARISYGYTF
TGTGCCAGCAGCTATGAAGCGCGGATTAGCTATGGCTACACCTTC
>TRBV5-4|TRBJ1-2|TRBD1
CASIRDRGFYGYTF
TGTGCCAGCATACGGGACAGGGGTTTCTATGGCTACACCTTC
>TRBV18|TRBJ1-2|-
CASSPGTPRGGYTF
TGTGCCAGCTCACCCGGGACACCAAGAGGCGGCTACACCTTC
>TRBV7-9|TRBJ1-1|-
CASSQEWGGSTEAFF
TGTGCCAGCAGCCAGGAATGGGGTGGGAGCACTGAAGCTTTCTTT
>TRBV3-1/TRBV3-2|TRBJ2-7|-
CASSHIRGVYEQYF
TGTGCCAGCAGCCATATCAGGGGGGTGTACGAGCAGTACTTC
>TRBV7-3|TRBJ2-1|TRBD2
CASSLIQRENEQFF
TGTGCCAGCAGCTTAATCCAGCGGGAGAATGAGCAGTTCTTC
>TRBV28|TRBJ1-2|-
CASSLSAGLINYGYTF
TGTGCCAGCAGTTTGTCCGCAGGGCTGATCAACTATGGCTACACCTTC
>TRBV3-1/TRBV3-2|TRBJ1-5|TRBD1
CASSHRGLGQPQHF
TGTGCCAGCAGTCACAGGGGATTGGGTCAGCCCCAGCATTTT
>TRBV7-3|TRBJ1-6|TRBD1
CASSATPTGNNSPLHF
TGTGCCAGCAGCGCCACCCCGACAGGGAATAATTCACCCCTCCACTTT
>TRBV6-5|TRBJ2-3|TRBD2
CASSPSRGVNTQYF
TGTGCCAGCAGTCCCTCCCGGGGGGTGAATACGCAGTATTTT
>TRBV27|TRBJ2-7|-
CASSSLPGSEQYF
TGTGCCAGCAGTTCCCTGCCGGGGAGCGAGCAGTACTTC
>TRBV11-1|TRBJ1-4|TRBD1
CASSEPGQGYEKLFF
TGTGCCAGCTCTGAACCGGGACAGGGATATGAAAAACTGTTTTTT
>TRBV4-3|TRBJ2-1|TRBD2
CASSPESGRDNEQFF
TGCGCCAGCAGCCCTGAGAGCGGGAGGGACAATGAGCAGTTCTTC
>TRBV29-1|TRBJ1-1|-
CSVGQKAFF
TGCAGCGTCGGACAAAAAGCTTTCTTT
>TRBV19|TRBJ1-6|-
CASTETGQLHSPLHF
TGTGCCAGTACCGAGACAGGCCAGCTCCATTCACCCCTCCACTTT